Below, 18 T cell receptor beta chains from the same sample are listed, as sequenced in a study of T-cell reconstitution after alpha-beta-depleted transplantation in children. Preparing the TCRbeta library involved the use of unique molecular identifiers. MiXCR was run by TCRdb on the PCR reads, yielding one entry per CDR3 protein. Altogether more than 500,000 distinct CDR3 sequences are present, over 9.5% being singletons, with the ten largest covering around 15%. The sample was PBMCs, mostly from graft donor cells, taken 180 days after TCRalphabeta/CD19-depleted stem cell transplant. The receptors were gathered from a female patient aged 2 to 10 who had a stem cell transplant for aplastic anemia, so the T cells may come from the graft donor.

The gene calls are TRBV9 and TRBJ2-5; 7 bases agree with TRBD2. The CDR3 runs to 16 residues. Germline values: CDR1 SGDLS, CDR2 YYNGEE. V dropped 4 bases and J dropped 4; count of bases not matched to a gene: 13. The CDR3 DNA reads as TGTGCCAGCAGCTTTCGCGGGAGTTTGAATGGAGAGACCCAGTACTTC. Protein: CASSFRGSLNGETQYF.

This rearrangement joins TRBV9 to TRBJ2-2; the D is unclear. The CDR3 contains 15 residues. Germline V gene lookup returns CDR1 SGDLS and CDR2 YYNGEE. Trimming left V 0 bases short and J 7 bases short, with 13 bases between. As DNA, the CDR3 is TGTGCCAGCAGCGTAGCGGGCACTTTCATCGGGGAGCTGTTTTTT. It translates to CASSVAGTFIGELFF.

The chain combines TRBV6-5 with TRBJ1-2; D not certain. Trimming cost V 4 bases and J 0 bases, with 9 bases left between them. Germline V gene sequence: CDR1 MNHEY, CDR2 SVGAGI. This CDR3 has 14 amino acids. CDR3 amino acids: CASSWAGANYGYTF. The CDR3 DNA reads TGTGCCAGCAGTTGGGCCGGAGCTAACTATGGCTACACCTTC.

This clonotype was recorded at least ten times. The V call is TRBV5-1, the J call TRBJ2-5; D is tentatively TRBD1 or TRBD2 (5 bases each). There are 16 residues in the CDR3. Germline V gene data show CDR1 as SGHRS and CDR2 as YFSETQ. V was pared by 2 bases and J by 0 bases, with 14 bases between. The chain's CDR3 is CASSFDGTYYQETQYF. The DNA of the CDR3 is TGCGCCAGCAGCTTTGACGGGACGTACTACCAAGAGACCCAGTACTTC.

The sample holds one count of this clonotype. V gene TRBV5-6 combines with J gene TRBJ2-1; D might be TRBD1 (6 bases). This CDR3 has 15 amino acids. Trimming cost V 4 bases and J 4 bases, with 15 bases left between them. Germline CDR1 reads SGHDT; CDR2 reads YYEEEE. The CDR3 DNA sequence: TGTGCCAGCAGCGGCCCCGGGACACGGTACAATGAGCAGTTCTTC. This translates into CASSGPGTRYNEQFF.

The CDR3 reads CASSLVFNRRSTDTQYF. CDR3 DNA sequence: TGTGCCAGCAGCTTGGTTTTCAATCGGAGGTCCACAGATACGCAGTATTTT. This chain joins TRBV5-5 and TRBJ2-3; weak D call: TRBD2 (5 bases). The germline V gene has CDR1 SGHKS and CDR2 YYEKEE (reference sequence). The CDR3 runs 17 residues. The germline V and J ends were trimmed by 0 bases and 2 bases, with 16 bases remaining between them.

The chain couples TRBV4-3 to TRBJ2-7, with a tentative D call TRBD2 (6 bases). Deletions cut 2 bases from V and 2 bases from J, with 13 bases between. The germline CDR1 and CDR2 sequences are LGHNA and YSLEER. The CDR3 covers 15 residues. For the CDR3, the DNA is TGCGCCAGCAGCCAAACCGGGACTGGGACCTACGAGCAGTACTTC. Translation: CASSQTGTGTYEQYF.

This clonotype was picked up a small number of times. This chain joins TRBV7-2 and TRBJ1-1; 7 nucleotides match TRBD1. The CDR3 is 15 amino acids. Germline V CDR1 and CDR2: SGHTA, FQGNSA. V trimming: 5 bases; J trimming: 1 base; junction bases outside the gene matches: 7. The CDR3 is CASSPGGTANTEAFF. CDR3 bases: TGTGCCAGCAGCCCCGGAGGGACAGCGAACACTGAAGCTTTCTTT.

Only a few counts were recorded for this clonotype. The rearrangement links TRBV7-9 to TRBJ2-2; TRBD1 or TRBD2 may be the D gene (7 bases each). The V gene lost 6 bases and the J gene lost 4 bases, with 12 bases spanning the gap. In germline, CDR1 is SEHNR, CDR2 FQNEAQ (reference sequence). This CDR3 contains 14 residues. The CDR3 sequence is CASRGGGFTGELFF. As DNA, the CDR3 is TGTGCCAGCAGGGGAGGGGGCTTCACCGGGGAGCTGTTTTTT.

This rearrangement joins TRBV29-1 to TRBJ1-2; D uncertain. Germline V gene lookup returns CDR1 SQVTM and CDR2 ANQGSEA. Trimming removed 7 bases at V and 4 bases at J, with 13 bases between. The CDR3 sequence is 12 residues long. Here the CDR3 DNA reads TGCAGCGAGACATCGTTAAGCTATGGCTACACCTTC. Translating it yields CSETSLSYGYTF. The full variable domain, rest sourced from reference TRBV29-1 and TRBJ1-2, is SAVISQKPSRDICQRGTSLTIQCQVDSQVTMMFWYRQQPGQSLTLIATANQGSEATYESGFVIDKFPISRPNLTFSTLTVSNMSPEDSSIYLCSETSLSYGYTFGSGTRLTVV.

This chain connects TRBV6-2 or TRBV6-3 to TRBJ2-1; D gene unclear. The ends were cut back, 5 bases at V and 7 bases at J, with 15 bases in the middle. The germline V gene has CDR1 MNHEY and CDR2 SVGEGT. This CDR3 contains 14 residues. For the CDR3, the DNA is TGTGCCAGCAGTCGTCTGGTCCCCCTGAATGAGCAGTTCTTC. Its translation is CASSRLVPLNEQFF.

In regard to this clonotype: At one boundary the junction diverges from the germline segment, which might be a read error. The rearrangement links TRBV6-4 to TRBJ1-4, with 8 bases lining up with TRBD1. Germline values: CDR1 MRHNA, CDR2 SNTAGT. This CDR3 is 19 amino acids long. The DNA for the CDR3 is TGTGCCTGCAGTTTAGTGACCACAGGGGGGGGAGGAAAGAAGGAAAAACTGTTTTTT. Residues: CACSLVTTGGGGKKEKLFF.

The table lists this clonotype with a few counts. This chain connects TRBV18 to TRBJ1-1; the match to TRBD1 covers 7 bases. This CDR3 has 14 amino acids. The germline CDR1 and CDR2 sequences are KGHSH and LQKENI. With 8 bases clipped from V and 5 bases from J, the junction kept 11 bases outside the gene matches. The CDR3 DNA is TGTGCCAGCACCGGGACAGCCTCGGATACTGAAGCTTTCTTT. Translated, it gives CASTGTASDTEAFF.

In this sample, this clonotype turned up many times. This sequence joins TRBV29-1 and TRBJ1-3; no reliable D call. The CDR3 covers 15 residues. V lost 2 bases to trimming and J lost 0 bases, with 11 bases between them. Germline V gene lookup returns CDR1 SQVTM and CDR2 ANQGSEA. Here the CDR3 reads CSVESRTYSGNTIYF. Here the CDR3 DNA reads TGCAGCGTTGAAAGTAGAACCTACTCTGGAAACACCATATATTTT.

This chain joins TRBV4-2 and TRBJ2-1, with a tentative D call TRBD2 (6 bases). CDR1 is LGHNA, CDR2 YNFKEQ, per germline. V was pared by 6 bases and J by 4 bases, with 16 bases between. The CDR3 runs to 15 residues. The CDR3 nucleotides read TGTGCCAGCAGGACGTCGCTAGCGATGTACAATGAGCAGTTCTTC. As protein: CASRTSLAMYNEQFF.

About this clonotype: No conserved phenylalanine or tryptophan is present at the end of the CDR3, so a read error is the likely explanation. This sequence joins TRBV7-2 and TRBJ2-1, with no clear D. Germline values: CDR1 SGHTA, CDR2 FQGNSA. The CDR3 runs to 14 residues. The CDR3 is CANSLGWLENEQFS. Written as DNA, the CDR3 is TGTGCCAACAGCTTAGGTTGGCTAGAAAATGAGCAGTTCTCC.

Note on this clonotype: A read error is likely, as this CDR3 ends without the conserved phenylalanine or tryptophan. The gene calls are TRBV4-3 and TRBJ2-5; 11 bases map to TRBD2. The CDR3 sequence is 16 residues long. J lost 2 bases, V lost 1 base, and 3 bases had no gene match. Germline lookup yields CDR1 LGHNA and CDR2 YSLEER. This CDR3 reads CASSQGGTSGQETQYL. CDR3 nucleotide sequence: TGCGCCAGCAGCCAAGGCGGGACTAGCGGACAAGAGACCCAGTACTTG.

The V gene is TRBV7-2, the J gene TRBJ1-4, with 7 positions matching TRBD1. V dropped 3 bases and J dropped 13; count of bases not matched to a gene: 11. This CDR3 is built from 14 residues. Germline V gene sequence: CDR1 SGHTA, CDR2 FQGNSA. CDR3 coding DNA: TGTGCCAGCAGCTTCACAGGGGCGGCTTGGGGACTGTTTTTT. Encoded protein: CASSFTGAAWGLFF.